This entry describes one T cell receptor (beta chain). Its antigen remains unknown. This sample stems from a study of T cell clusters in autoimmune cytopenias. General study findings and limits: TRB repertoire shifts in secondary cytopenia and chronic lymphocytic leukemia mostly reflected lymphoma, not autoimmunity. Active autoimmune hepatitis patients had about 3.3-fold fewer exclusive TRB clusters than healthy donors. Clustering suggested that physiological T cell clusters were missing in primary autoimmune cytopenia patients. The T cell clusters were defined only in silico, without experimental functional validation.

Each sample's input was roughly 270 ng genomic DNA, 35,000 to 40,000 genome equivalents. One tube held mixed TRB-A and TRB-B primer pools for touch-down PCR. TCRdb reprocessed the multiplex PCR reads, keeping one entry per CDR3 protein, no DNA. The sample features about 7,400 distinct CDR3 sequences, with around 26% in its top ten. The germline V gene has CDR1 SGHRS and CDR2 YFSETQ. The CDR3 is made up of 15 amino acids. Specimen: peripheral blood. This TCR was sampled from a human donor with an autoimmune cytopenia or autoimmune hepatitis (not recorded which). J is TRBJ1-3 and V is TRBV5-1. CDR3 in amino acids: CASSITGLSGNTIYF. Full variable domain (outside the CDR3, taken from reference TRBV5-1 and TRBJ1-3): KAGVTQTPRYLIKTRGQQVTLSCSPISGHRSVSWYQQTPGQGLQFLFEYFSETQRNKGNFPGRFSGRQFSNSRSEMNVSTLELGDSALYLCASSITGLSGNTIYFGEGSWLTVV.